The clone carrying this T cell receptor (beta chain) was found a few times. Sequencing used immunoSEQ multiplex PCR; TCRdb keeps in-frame clones, though not all of them. The table has 150,000 to 200,000 clones, 70% to 90% seen once. This sample was included in a study of T cell responses to AZD1222 COVID-19 vaccine. The CDR3 is 15 residues long. Trimming cost V 3 bases and J 0 bases, with 12 bases left between them. The germline V gene encodes CDR1 KGHSH and CDR2 LQKENI. Analyses pooled second doses at about 4 or about 12 weeks. This sequence originates from an adult who received the AZD1222 COVID-19 vaccine. Sequences were derived from peripheral blood, sampled 28 days after the second AZD1222 dose. The chain couples TRBV18 to TRBJ2-7; possible D gene TRBD1, 5 bases. The DNA for the CDR3 is TGTGCCAGCTCACCCCAAGGGGCGACCTCCTACGAGCAGTACTTC. Residues: CASSPQGATSYEQYF.